This T cell receptor (beta chain) was obtained from a study of CD8+CD57+ T cells in acquired aplastic anemia (dated by TCRdb to 2016 to 2019). Context from the whole study: A mean of approximately 3 ug of DNA, ranging from about 0.19 to 30 ug, was extracted from sorted CD4+ and CD8+ cells. CD8+CD57+ expansion was defined as frequency above the mean frequency observed in healthy subjects.

The patients picked for sequencing were ones in whom flow cytometry had shown an expansion of CD8+CD57+ cells. Every patient had severe acquired aplastic anemia, diagnosed using the International Study of Aplastic Anemia and Agranulocytosis and Camitta criteria. No patient had received any therapy when blood was sampled. In the study, sorted CD4+ and CD8+ blood T cells from patients with severe aplastic anemia and from healthy subjects underwent deep sequencing of TCR repertoires. In the USA, patient enrollment took place under clinicaltrials.gov protocols 00001620, 01623167, 00001397, 00071045, 00081523 and 00961064. Ficoll-Paque density gradient centrifugation was used to isolate peripheral blood mononuclear cells. Before DNA extraction, CD4+ and CD8+ T cells were sorted by FACS or by magnetic beads. Profiling of TCR beta VDJ combinations and CDR3 sequences used genomic DNA as the template. An Illumina HiSeq 2000 was used for TCR repertoire sequencing. The paper's data handling went like this. Repertoire assessment relied on Simpson's diversity index, CDR3 size and DJ length profiles, and TRBV/TRBJ rearrangement plots. The most abundant DNA sequence in the deep sequencing data was defined as the immunodominant clone. CDR3 amino acid sequences were screened for sharing across subjects and compared with published repertoires and the VDJdb database. In-frame beta chains were kept once TCRdb had trimmed the public reads at Q25 with fastp and called clones with MiXCR. Rows with one shared CDR3 protein collapse into an entry with the most common genes and DNA. TCRdb, rather than the study authors, made the V and J calls. In all, the sample holds fewer than 200,000 distinct CDR3 sequences, and roughly 50% of those were seen once. The ten top clones hold 1.8% of the sample.

CDR1 ENHRY and CDR2 SYGVKD are derived from the germline V gene. The junction shows trimming of 2 bases on V and 0 bases on J, plus 11 bases between the germline ends. Taken from cysteine to phenylalanine, the CDR3 has 15 residues. The only DNA kept is the CDR3, 45 bases in frame from the first base. What the research found in general, with its limitations: Between patients and healthy controls, no significant difference in CD8+ Simpson's diversity was found (P=0.060). About 28 CD8+ CDR3 sequences were found in both patients and controls but appeared to be highly expressed in patients and within the immunodominant clones of the patients.

On this clonotype itself: This receptor's antigen is unknown. No clone much larger than this one lies a single base away; base qualities are absent.

The source is a human donor with aplastic anemia. The sequence links TRBV10-3 to TRBJ2-7; the D segment may tentatively be TRBD1 or TRBD2, each giving 5 matched bases. Sequencing was carried out using sorted CD4+, CD8+, or CD8+CD57+ T cells (not recorded which) from PBMCs. For the CDR3, the sequence is CAISEPGQGSYEQYF. The base sequence is TGTGCCATCAGTGAGCCGGGGCAGGGCTCCTACGAGCAGTACTTC.